One TCR beta chain is described in this entry. The V gene lost 4 bases and the J gene lost 2 bases, with 17 bases spanning the gap. Germline values: CDR1 SNHLY, CDR2 FYNNEI. The CDR3 totals 16 residues. The data derive from a study of blood T cell repertoires in COVID-19. On the study more broadly: In each case, the material was cDNA or gDNA derived from T cells, B-cell-depleted T cells, or PBMCs.

In the source study's methods: From reference gene primer amplification, estimates of nucleated cell counts were derived. Some clones are missing from TCRdb's copy, which holds only in-frame ones; the method was immunoSEQ multiplex PCR. The V and J calls and the clone size are those of that table, but D and trimming were determined from the DNA. The sample holds roughly 180,000 clones, approximately 79% seen once. The source of this sequence is a man between 60 and 75 years old with active or convalescent COVID-19. The rearrangement links TRBV2 to TRBJ2-5; TRBD2 might be the D (5 bases). The sequenced sample consisted of peripheral blood. The CDR3 loop reads CASSVGSVNIQETQYF. CDR3 nucleotide sequence: TGTGCCAGCAGTGTAGGTAGCGTCAACATTCAAGAGACCCAGTACTTC.